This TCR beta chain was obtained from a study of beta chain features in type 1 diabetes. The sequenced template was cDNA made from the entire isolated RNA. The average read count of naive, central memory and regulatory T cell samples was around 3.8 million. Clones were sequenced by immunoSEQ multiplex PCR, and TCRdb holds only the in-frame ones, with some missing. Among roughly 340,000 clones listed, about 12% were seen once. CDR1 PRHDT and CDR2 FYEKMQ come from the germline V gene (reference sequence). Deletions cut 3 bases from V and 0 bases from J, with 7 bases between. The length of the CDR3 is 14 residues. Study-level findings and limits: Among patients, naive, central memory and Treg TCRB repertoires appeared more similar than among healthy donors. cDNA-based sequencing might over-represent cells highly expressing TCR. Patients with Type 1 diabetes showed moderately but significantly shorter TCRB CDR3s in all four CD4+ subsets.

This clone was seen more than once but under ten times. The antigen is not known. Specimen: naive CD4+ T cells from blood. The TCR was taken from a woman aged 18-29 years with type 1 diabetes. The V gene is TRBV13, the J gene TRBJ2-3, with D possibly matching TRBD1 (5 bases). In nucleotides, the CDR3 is TGTGCCAGCAGCTTGGACACTAGCACAGATACGCAGTATTTT. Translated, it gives CASSLDTSTDTQYF.